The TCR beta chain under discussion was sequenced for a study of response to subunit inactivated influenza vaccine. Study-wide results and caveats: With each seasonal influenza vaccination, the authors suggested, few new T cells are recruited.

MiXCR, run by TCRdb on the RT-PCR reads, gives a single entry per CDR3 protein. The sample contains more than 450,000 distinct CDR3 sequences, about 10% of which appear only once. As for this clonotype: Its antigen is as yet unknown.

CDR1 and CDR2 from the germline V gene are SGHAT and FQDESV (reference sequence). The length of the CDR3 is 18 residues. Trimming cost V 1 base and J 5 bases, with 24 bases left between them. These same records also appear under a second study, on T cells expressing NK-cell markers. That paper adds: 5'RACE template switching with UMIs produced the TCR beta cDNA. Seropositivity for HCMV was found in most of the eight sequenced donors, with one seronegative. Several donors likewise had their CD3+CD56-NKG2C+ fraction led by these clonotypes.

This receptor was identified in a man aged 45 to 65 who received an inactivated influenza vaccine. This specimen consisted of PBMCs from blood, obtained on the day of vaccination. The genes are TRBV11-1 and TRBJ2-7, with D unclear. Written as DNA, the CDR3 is TGTGCCAGCAGCTTAGGGTTAGGAGTGGGGATGAACCTCAACGAGCAGTACTTC. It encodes CASSLGLGVGMNLNEQYF.